This TCR beta chain derives from a study of cytomegalovirus exposure and HLA in healthy donors. Study information: It was reported in a later analysis that the same platform had been used for the roughly 130 validation repertoires as for the approximately 670 first-cohort repertoires.

Study results and caveats: Rare TCR sequences predominated, though certain public TCRs were found in many donors. The study recorded more than 150 TCR beta chains that were cytomegalovirus-associated.

A word on this clone: The antigen is unknown.

The CDR3 has 14 residues. V dropped 5 bases and J dropped 4; count of bases not matched to a gene: 5. Per germline, CDR1 SGHNT and CDR2 YYREEE (reference sequence). Sequencing used immunoSEQ multiplex PCR; TCRdb keeps in-frame clones, though not all of them. The data contain 150,000 to 200,000 clones, about 82% of them singletons. The chain couples TRBV5-4 to TRBJ2-3, with 9 bases aligning to TRBD2. Sequenced material: PBMCs. This clonotype was sampled from a man aged 25 to 40 in good health and CMV-seropositive. CDR3 DNA: TGTGCCAGCAGTCAAGGCGGGGGGGCAGATACGCAGTATTTT. Translated: CASSQGGGADTQYF.